These T cell receptor beta chains were read from a single sample in a study of blood T cells in healthy people across ages. TCRdb ran MiXCR on the 5' RACE reads and lists one entry per CDR3 protein. The sample lists roughly 800,000 distinct CDR3 sequences, about a quarter occurring once. Separately, the same data were catalogued under a study of T cells of mothers and their children.

Sequencing was carried out using blood. The receptor set was obtained from a boy between 10 and 17 years old in good health. The CDR3 runs from the conserved cysteine through the conserved F or W. D genes are given only for firm matches. Size tells how often a clone was seen (once, few, many) or the class of an expanded clone, and some rows leave it out.

clone_size: .
d_call: TRBD1
j_call: TRBJ1-2
v_call: TRBV10-3
cdr3_aa: CAVSEADRGNYYGYTF
cdr3_nt: TGTGCCGTCAGTGAGGCGGACAGGGGTAACTACTATGGCTACACCTTC

clone_size: many
d_call: .
j_call: TRBJ1-4
v_call: TRBV5-1
cdr3_aa: CASSLGAGNEKLFF
cdr3_nt: TGCGCCAGCAGCTTGGGGGCAGGCAACGAAAAACTGTTTTTT

clone_size: .
d_call: .
j_call: TRBJ2-7
v_call: TRBV7-9
cdr3_aa: CASSLDTGTSNYEQYF
cdr3_nt: TGTGCCAGCAGCTTAGACACAGGGACCTCGAACTACGAGCAGTACTTC

clone_size: few
d_call: .
j_call: TRBJ1-2
v_call: TRBV5-1
cdr3_aa: CASNLQGFGEYGYTF
cdr3_nt: TGCGCCAGCAACCTACAGGGATTTGGAGAGTATGGCTACACCTTC

clone_size: .
d_call: TRBD1
j_call: TRBJ1-6
v_call: TRBV20-1
cdr3_aa: CSAPDRGRDSPLHF
cdr3_nt: TGCAGTGCACCAGACAGGGGACGAGATTCACCCCTCCACTTT

clone_size: .
d_call: .
j_call: TRBJ2-7
v_call: TRBV9
cdr3_aa: CASSDRDTSYEQYF
cdr3_nt: TGTGCCAGCAGCGACCGGGACACCTCCTACGAGCAGTACTTC

clone_size: .
d_call: .
j_call: TRBJ2-5
v_call: TRBV4-1
cdr3_aa: CASSGAHFRIQETQYF
cdr3_nt: TGCGCCAGCAGCGGGGCCCACTTCCGGATCCAAGAGACCCAGTACTTC

clone_size: .
d_call: .
j_call: TRBJ2-1
v_call: TRBV5-1
cdr3_aa: CASSWGNAGALDNEQFF
cdr3_nt: TGCGCCAGCAGCTGGGGTAACGCGGGGGCCTTAGACAATGAGCAGTTCTTC

clone_size: few
d_call: TRBD1
j_call: TRBJ1-1
v_call: TRBV12-3/TRBV12-4
cdr3_aa: CATRDRYTEAFF
cdr3_nt: TGTGCCACGAGGGACAGATACACTGAAGCTTTCTTT

clone_size: .
d_call: .
j_call: TRBJ2-2
v_call: TRBV20-1
cdr3_aa: CSARLQGPNTGELFF
cdr3_nt: TGCAGTGCTAGATTGCAGGGGCCGAACACCGGGGAGCTGTTTTTT

clone_size: few
d_call: .
j_call: TRBJ2-3
v_call: TRBV5-1
cdr3_aa: CASDLGHRTSTDTQYF
cdr3_nt: TGCGCCAGCGACTTGGGACACCGGACCAGCACAGATACGCAGTATTTT

clone_size: .
d_call: .
j_call: TRBJ2-7
v_call: TRBV18
cdr3_aa: CASSPGTTSSYEQYF
cdr3_nt: TGTGCCAGCTCACCCGGGACAACGTCCTCCTACGAGCAGTACTTC

clone_size: .
d_call: .
j_call: TRBJ2-2
v_call: TRBV2
cdr3_aa: CASSEVTGRIGELFF
cdr3_nt: TGTGCCAGCAGTGAAGTGACAGGGAGGATCGGGGAGCTGTTTTTT

clone_size: .
d_call: TRBD1
j_call: TRBJ1-1
v_call: TRBV20-1
cdr3_aa: CSAKGQGAKAFF
cdr3_nt: TGCAGTGCCAAAGGACAGGGGGCTAAAGCTTTCTTT

clone_size: few
d_call: .
j_call: TRBJ1-2
v_call: TRBV20-1
cdr3_aa: CSAREVGRTYYGYTF
cdr3_nt: TGCAGTGCTAGAGAGGTCGGCAGGACCTACTATGGCTACACCTTC

clone_size: few
d_call: .
j_call: TRBJ2-7
v_call: TRBV20-1
cdr3_aa: CSASSGHYEQYF
cdr3_nt: TGCAGTGCTAGTTCAGGACACTACGAGCAGTACTTC

clone_size: few
d_call: .
j_call: TRBJ2-7
v_call: TRBV6-6
cdr3_aa: CASSLDSGTSYEQYF
cdr3_nt: TGTGCCAGCAGCCTAGACAGTGGGACCTCCTACGAGCAGTACTTC

clone_size: .
d_call: .
j_call: TRBJ2-7
v_call: TRBV28
cdr3_aa: CASRIDGASSYEQYF
cdr3_nt: TGTGCCAGCAGAATAGACGGTGCCAGCTCCTACGAGCAGTACTTC

clone_size: .
d_call: .
j_call: TRBJ1-2
v_call: TRBV4-1
cdr3_aa: CASSQDQAGRFLEGYTF
cdr3_nt: TGCGCCAGCAGCCAAGATCAGGCGGGGAGATTTCTCGAGGGCTACACCTTC

clone_size: many
d_call: TRBD1
j_call: TRBJ1-2
v_call: TRBV18
cdr3_aa: CASSPLDRADYGYTF
cdr3_nt: TGTGCCAGCTCACCCCTGGACAGGGCGGACTATGGCTACACCTTC

clone_size: once
d_call: .
j_call: TRBJ2-2
v_call: TRBV12-3/TRBV12-4
cdr3_aa: CASTPTSRNTGELFF
cdr3_nt: TGTGCCAGCACCCCGACGAGTCGGAACACCGGGGAGCTGTTTTTT

clone_size: .
d_call: .
j_call: TRBJ2-7
v_call: TRBV7-2
cdr3_aa: CASSFPGRIYEQYF
cdr3_nt: TGTGCCAGCAGCTTTCCGGGACGGATCTACGAGCAGTACTTC

clone_size: few
d_call: .
j_call: TRBJ1-2
v_call: TRBV6-1
cdr3_aa: CASPAPNYGYTF
cdr3_nt: TGTGCCAGTCCAGCTCCTAACTATGGCTACACCTTC

clone_size: few
d_call: .
j_call: TRBJ2-4
v_call: TRBV12-3/TRBV12-4
cdr3_aa: CASSLGATAKNIQYF
cdr3_nt: TGTGCCAGCAGTTTAGGGGCTACGGCCAAAAACATTCAGTACTTC

clone_size: .
d_call: TRBD1
j_call: TRBJ2-3
v_call: TRBV10-2
cdr3_aa: CASWDRETDTQYF
cdr3_nt: TGCGCCAGCTGGGACAGAGAAACAGATACGCAGTATTTT

clone_size: .
d_call: TRBD1
j_call: TRBJ2-5
v_call: TRBV28
cdr3_aa: CASSGQGASKTQYF
cdr3_nt: TGTGCCAGCAGCGGACAGGGGGCATCGAAGACCCAGTACTTC

clone_size: few
d_call: .
j_call: TRBJ2-5
v_call: TRBV5-5
cdr3_aa: CASRHTKAGETQYF
cdr3_nt: TGTGCCAGCAGACACACCAAGGCGGGGGAGACCCAGTACTTC

clone_size: .
d_call: .
j_call: TRBJ2-4
v_call: TRBV6-1
cdr3_aa: CASSVTLAKNIQYF
cdr3_nt: TGTGCCAGCAGTGTAACCCTAGCCAAAAACATTCAGTACTTC

clone_size: .
d_call: .
j_call: TRBJ1-6
v_call: TRBV10-3
cdr3_aa: CAISEIQQNSPLHF
cdr3_nt: TGTGCCATCAGTGAAATCCAGCAGAATTCACCCCTCCACTTT

clone_size: .
d_call: .
j_call: TRBJ2-5
v_call: TRBV20-1
cdr3_aa: CSASTAGFMETQYF
cdr3_nt: TGCAGTGCTAGCACGGCAGGGTTTATGGAGACCCAGTACTTC

clone_size: few
d_call: .
j_call: TRBJ2-7
v_call: TRBV12-3/TRBV12-4
cdr3_aa: CASSLGRTGYEQYF
cdr3_nt: TGTGCCAGCAGTTTAGGCAGGACGGGCTACGAGCAGTACTTC

clone_size: .
d_call: .
j_call: TRBJ2-5
v_call: TRBV28
cdr3_aa: CASSTAGSLGKTQYF
cdr3_nt: TGTGCCAGCAGTACCGCCGGGTCCCTAGGGAAGACCCAGTACTTC

clone_size: few
d_call: .
j_call: TRBJ2-2
v_call: TRBV12-3/TRBV12-4
cdr3_aa: CASSRQAGTNTGELFF
cdr3_nt: TGTGCCAGCAGTCGCCAGGCCGGGACGAACACCGGGGAGCTGTTTTTT